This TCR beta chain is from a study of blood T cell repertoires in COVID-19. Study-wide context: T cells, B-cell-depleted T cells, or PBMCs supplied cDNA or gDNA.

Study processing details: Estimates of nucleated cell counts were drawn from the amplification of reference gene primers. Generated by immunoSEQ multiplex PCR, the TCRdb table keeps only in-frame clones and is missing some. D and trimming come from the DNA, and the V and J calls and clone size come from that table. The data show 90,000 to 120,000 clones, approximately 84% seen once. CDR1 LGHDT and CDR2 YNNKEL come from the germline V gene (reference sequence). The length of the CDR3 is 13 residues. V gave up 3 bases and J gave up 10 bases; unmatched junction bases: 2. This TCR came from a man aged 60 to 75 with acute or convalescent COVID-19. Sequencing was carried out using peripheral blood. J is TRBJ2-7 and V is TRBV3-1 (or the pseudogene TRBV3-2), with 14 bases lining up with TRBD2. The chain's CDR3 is CASSQGLAGVQYF. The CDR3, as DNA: TGTGCCAGCAGCCAGGGACTAGCGGGAGTTCAGTACTTC.